This T cell receptor (beta chain) was sequenced for a study of blood T cell repertoires in COVID-19. Study at large: The United States, Italy and Spain were the sources of the acute and convalescent COVID-19 samples. T cells, B-cell-depleted T cells, or PBMCs supplied cDNA or gDNA.

Generated by immunoSEQ multiplex PCR, the TCRdb table keeps only in-frame clones and is missing some. The sample carries fewer than 55,000 clones, 84% recorded once. The CDR3 loop spans 17 amino acids. Per germline, CDR1 ENHRY and CDR2 SYGVKD. V lost 0 bases and J lost 1, with 14 bases in between. The sequence came from a man aged 50 to 60 with acute or convalescent COVID-19. Sequenced material: peripheral blood. The rearrangement uses TRBV10-3 and TRBJ2-3, with D uncertain. The CDR3 DNA reads as TGTGCCATCAGTGAGTCGACGACTGGCGGTGGCACAGATACGCAGTATTTT. Protein product: CAISESTTGGGTDTQYF.